This entry concerns a single T cell receptor (beta chain). The target of this receptor is not known. Base qualities are missing; no much larger clone stands one base away. The record originates from a study of memory CD4+ T cells and cytomegalovirus serostatus (dated by TCRdb to about 2019). In terms of the full investigation: The cohort comprised about 33 healthy Belgian adults, 9 CMV seropositive and 24 CMV seronegative. CD4+ memory TCRbeta repertoires of a Belgian cohort with known cytomegalovirus serostatus were sequenced in order to replicate a published TCR-based CMV serostatus classifier.

Single viable CD3+CD4+CD8-CD45RO+ cells were sorted as memory CD4+ T cells on a FACSAria II. CMV serostatus was assessed using a Roche Elecsys assay, by which serum IgG against CMV pp150, pp28, p38 and p52 was detected. After the samples were thawed, total CD4+ T cells were enriched through positive selection using CD4 magnetic microbeads. Samples originated from another study that specifically interrogated the CD4+ T cell memory repertoire. Peripheral blood mononuclear cells were isolated and cryopreserved according to standard operating procedures, and serum was kept at -80 degrees C. The staining used CD3-PerCP (BW264/56), CD4-APC (RPA-T4), CD45RO-PE (UCHT1) and CD8-Pacific Orange (3B5) antibodies, and Sytox blue was used to exclude non-viable cells. Genomic DNA was extracted from sorted cells with the Quick-DNA Microprep Kit. TCRbeta DNA was amplified with the immunoSEQ hsTCRbeta kit following the manufacturer's protocol. TCRbeta libraries were sequenced on an Illumina MiSeq instrument. Per the source publication's procedure: Following removal of out-of-frame sequences, around 2.4 million distinct TCRbeta sequences were retained, with an average of roughly 70,000 per individual. Each individual was scored by the count of around 160 previously reported CMV-associated TCRbeta sequences and the total productive distinct TCRbeta count. A beta-binomial model was reimplemented in Python, and scikit-learn random forests with default parameters were trained on data from the US cohort. Classifier performance on the Belgian cohort was reported as the median AUC with percentile confidence intervals calculated over 10,000 bootstrap iterations. In its TCRdb copy, this immuneACCESS table keeps in-frame sequences only and misses some clones. Where compared with another copy, unresolved V genes explain less than half of these, and the others have no known cause. D and trimming were read from the DNA, whereas the V and J calls and clone size are those reported in that table. In all, the sample holds tens of thousands of clones, and about 76% of those were seen once. Of the sample, under 6% is held by the ten largest clones.

Measured from the cysteine to the phenylalanine, the CDR3 is 14 residues long. The only DNA kept is the CDR3, 42 bases in frame from the first base. In the germline V gene (reference sequence), CDR1 corresponds to SGHNT and CDR2 to YYREEE. V is shortened by 4 bases, J by 6 bases, and the region joining them spans 17 bases. Points the paper makes about the study in general: For CMV serostatus prediction, a median bootstrapped AUC of about 0.96 was reached with the original framework, and a median bootstrapped AUC of roughly 0.92 was reached with a US-trained random forest. The results were read as suggesting that the CMV-associated TCR signature is, for the most part, present in the CD4+ memory repertoire. Only CD4+CD45RO+ memory cells were sequenced, in contrast to the original study, which included naive and memory CD4+ and CD8+ populations. Among the roughly 160 previously reported CMV-associated TCRbeta sequences, approximately 67 showed up in the CD4+ memory repertoires, with each one found in between one and five individuals. A median bootstrapped AUC of almost 0.96 with a 95% CI of 0.76-1.00 was achieved on the Belgian cohort by the original-framework classifier.

The clonotype was recovered from an adult in good health and CMV-seropositive. Source material: memory CD4+ T cells from blood. The rearrangement combines TRBV5-4 with TRBJ2-7, with the D assignment possibly TRBD1 or TRBD2, given 5 matching bases for each. The CDR3 amino acid sequence is: CASSLMGPKIEQYF. The nucleotide sequence reads TGTGCCAGCAGCCTAATGGGACCGAAGATCGAGCAGTACTTC.